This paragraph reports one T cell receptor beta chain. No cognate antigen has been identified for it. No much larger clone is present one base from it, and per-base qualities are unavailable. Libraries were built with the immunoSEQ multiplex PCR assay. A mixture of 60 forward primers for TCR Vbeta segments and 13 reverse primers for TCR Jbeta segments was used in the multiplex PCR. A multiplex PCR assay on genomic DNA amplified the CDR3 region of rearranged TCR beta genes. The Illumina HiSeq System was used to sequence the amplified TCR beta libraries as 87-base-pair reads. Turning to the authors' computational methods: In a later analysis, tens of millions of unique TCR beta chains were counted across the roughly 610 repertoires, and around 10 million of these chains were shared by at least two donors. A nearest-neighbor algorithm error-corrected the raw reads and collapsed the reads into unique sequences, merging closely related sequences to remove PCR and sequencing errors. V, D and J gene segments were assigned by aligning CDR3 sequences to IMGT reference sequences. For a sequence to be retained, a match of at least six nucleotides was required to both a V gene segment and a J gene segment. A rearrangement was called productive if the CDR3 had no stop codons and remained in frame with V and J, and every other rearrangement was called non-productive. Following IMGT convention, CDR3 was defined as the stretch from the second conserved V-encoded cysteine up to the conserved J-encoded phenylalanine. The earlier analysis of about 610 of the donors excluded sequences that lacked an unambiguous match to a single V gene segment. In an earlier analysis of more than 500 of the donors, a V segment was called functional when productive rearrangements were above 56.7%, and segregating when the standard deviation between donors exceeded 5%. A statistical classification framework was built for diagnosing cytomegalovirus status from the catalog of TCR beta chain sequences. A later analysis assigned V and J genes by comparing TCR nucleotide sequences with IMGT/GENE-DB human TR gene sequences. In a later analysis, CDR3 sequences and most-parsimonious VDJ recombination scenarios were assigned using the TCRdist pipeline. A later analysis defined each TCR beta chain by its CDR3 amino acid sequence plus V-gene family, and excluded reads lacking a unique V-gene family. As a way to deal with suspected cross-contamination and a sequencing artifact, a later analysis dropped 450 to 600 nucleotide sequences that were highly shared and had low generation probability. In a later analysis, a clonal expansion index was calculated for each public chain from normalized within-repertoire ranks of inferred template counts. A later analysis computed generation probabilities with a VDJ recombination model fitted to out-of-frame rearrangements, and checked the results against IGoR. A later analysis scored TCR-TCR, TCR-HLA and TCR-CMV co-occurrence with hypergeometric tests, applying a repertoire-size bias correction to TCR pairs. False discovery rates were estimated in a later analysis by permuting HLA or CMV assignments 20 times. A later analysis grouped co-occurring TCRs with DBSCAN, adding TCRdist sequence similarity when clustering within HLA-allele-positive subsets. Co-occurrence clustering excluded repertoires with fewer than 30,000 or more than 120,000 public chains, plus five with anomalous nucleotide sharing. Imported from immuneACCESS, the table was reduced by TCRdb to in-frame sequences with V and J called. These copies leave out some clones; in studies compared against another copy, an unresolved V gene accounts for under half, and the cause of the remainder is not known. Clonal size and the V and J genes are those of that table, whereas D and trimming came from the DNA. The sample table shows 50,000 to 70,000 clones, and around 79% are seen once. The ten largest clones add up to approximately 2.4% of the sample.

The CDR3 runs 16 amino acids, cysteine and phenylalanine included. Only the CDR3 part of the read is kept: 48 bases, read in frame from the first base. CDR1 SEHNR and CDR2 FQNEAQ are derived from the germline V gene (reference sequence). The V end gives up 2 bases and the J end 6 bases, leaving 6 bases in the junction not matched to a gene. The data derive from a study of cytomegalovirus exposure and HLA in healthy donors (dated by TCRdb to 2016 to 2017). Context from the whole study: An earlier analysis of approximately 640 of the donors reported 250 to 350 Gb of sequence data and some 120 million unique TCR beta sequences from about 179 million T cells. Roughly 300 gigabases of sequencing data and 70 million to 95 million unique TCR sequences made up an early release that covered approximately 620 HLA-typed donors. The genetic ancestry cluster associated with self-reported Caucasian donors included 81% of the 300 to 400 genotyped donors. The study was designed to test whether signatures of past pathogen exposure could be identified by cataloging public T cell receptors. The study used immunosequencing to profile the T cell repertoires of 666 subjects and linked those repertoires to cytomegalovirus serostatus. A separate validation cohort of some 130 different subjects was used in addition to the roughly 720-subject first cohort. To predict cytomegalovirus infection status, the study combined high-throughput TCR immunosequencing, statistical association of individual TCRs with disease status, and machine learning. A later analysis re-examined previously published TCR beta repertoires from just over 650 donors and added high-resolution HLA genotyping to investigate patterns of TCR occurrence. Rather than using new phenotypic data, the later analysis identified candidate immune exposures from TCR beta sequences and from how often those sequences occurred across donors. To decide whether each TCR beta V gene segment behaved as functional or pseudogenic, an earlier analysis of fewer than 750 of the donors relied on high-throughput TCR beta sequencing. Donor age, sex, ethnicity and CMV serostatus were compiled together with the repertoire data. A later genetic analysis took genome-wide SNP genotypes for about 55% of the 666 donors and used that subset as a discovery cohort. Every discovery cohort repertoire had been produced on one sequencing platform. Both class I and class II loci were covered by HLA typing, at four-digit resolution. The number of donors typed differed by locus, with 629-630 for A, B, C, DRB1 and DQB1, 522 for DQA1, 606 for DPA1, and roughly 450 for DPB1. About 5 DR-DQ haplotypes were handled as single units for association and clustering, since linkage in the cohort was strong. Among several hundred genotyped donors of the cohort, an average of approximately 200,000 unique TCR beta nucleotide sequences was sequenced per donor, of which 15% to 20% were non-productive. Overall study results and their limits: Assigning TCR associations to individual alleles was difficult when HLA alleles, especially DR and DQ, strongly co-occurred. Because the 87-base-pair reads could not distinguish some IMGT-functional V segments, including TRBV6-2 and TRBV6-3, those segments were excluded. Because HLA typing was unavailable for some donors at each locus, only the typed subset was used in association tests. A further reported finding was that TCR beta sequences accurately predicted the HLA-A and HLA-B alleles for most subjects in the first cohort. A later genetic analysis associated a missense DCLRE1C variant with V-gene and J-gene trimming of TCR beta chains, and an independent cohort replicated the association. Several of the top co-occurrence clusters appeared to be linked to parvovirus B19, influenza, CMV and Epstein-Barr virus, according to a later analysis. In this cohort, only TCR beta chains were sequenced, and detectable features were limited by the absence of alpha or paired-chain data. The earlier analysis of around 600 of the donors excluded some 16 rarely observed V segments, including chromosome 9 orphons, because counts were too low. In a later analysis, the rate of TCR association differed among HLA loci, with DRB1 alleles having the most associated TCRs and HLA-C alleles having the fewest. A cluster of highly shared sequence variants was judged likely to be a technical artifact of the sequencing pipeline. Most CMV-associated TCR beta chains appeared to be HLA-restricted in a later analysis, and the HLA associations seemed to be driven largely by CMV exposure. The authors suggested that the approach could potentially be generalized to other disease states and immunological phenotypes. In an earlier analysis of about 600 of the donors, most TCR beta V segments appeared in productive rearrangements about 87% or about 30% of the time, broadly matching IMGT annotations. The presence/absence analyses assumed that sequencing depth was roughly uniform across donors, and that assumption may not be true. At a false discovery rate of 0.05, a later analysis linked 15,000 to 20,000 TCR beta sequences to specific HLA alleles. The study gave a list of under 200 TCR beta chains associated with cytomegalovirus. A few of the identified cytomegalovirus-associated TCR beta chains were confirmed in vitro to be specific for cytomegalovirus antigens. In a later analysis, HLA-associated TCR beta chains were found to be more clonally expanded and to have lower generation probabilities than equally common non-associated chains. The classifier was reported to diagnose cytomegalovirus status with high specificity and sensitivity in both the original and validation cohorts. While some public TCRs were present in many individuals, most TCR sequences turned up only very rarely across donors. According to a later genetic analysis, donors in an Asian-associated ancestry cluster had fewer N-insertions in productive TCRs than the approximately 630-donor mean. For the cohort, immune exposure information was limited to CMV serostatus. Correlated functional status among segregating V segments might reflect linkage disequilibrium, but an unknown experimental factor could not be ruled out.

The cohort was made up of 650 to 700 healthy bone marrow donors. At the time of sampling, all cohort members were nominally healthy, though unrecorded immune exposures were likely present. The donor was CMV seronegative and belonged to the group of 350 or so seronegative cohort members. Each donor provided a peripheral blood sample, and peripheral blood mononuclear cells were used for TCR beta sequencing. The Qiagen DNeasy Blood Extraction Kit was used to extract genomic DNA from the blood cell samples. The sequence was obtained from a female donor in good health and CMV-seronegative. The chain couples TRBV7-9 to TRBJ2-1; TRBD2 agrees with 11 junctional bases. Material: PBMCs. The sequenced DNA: TGTGCCAGCAGCTTACTAGCGGGAGGAGGTAGCAATGAGCAGTTCTTC. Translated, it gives CASSLLAGGGSNEQFF.